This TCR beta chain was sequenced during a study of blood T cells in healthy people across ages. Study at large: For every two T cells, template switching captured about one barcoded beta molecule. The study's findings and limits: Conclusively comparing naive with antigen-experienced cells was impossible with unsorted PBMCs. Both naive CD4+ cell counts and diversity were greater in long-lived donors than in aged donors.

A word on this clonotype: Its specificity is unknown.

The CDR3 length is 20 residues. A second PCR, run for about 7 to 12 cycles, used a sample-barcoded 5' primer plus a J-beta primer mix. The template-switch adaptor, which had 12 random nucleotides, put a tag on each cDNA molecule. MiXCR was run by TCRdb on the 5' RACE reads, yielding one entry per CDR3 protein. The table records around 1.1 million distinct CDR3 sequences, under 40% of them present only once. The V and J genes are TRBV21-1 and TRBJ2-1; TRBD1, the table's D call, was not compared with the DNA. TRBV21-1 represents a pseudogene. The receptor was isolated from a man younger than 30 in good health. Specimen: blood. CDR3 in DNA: TGTGCCAGCAGCATAAGTAAGACAGGGGGCCTCATGAGCTCCTACAATGAGCAGTTCTTC. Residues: CASSISKTGGLMSSYNEQFF.